This T cell receptor beta chain was identified during a study of shared clonotypes between healthy human individuals. Germline V gene data show CDR1 as SGHNT and CDR2 as YYREEE (reference sequence). The CDR3 covers 13 residues. Deletions cut 2 bases from V and 0 bases from J, with 5 bases between. Libraries were prepared by immunoSEQ multiplex PCR; TCRdb keeps only in-frame clonotypes and omits some of them. The repertoire holds about 490,000 clones, with about 78% as singletons. A few counts support this clone. The sample holds other DNA sequences that translate to the same CDR3. Sequencing was performed on PBMCs. This rearrangement joins TRBV5-4 to TRBJ1-2; D unresolved. The TCR comes from a woman aged 35 to 49 in good health. Some clones in this sample may be carry-over from other donors' samples. DNA of the CDR3: TGTGCCAGCAGCTTTCGGGCTAACTATGGCTACACCTTC. Residues: CASSFRANYGYTF.